The 18 T cell receptor beta chains given below trace back to one sample, sequenced in a study of metastatic and nonmetastatic thyroid tumors. TCRdb re-called the PCR reads with MiXCR. The sample shows 91,000 or so clones, roughly 12% of them seen only once. All patients reached thyroid surgery having received no treatment beforehand. Sequencing was performed on blood. The receptors here all came from a female donor with papillary thyroid cancer or a benign thyroid nodule (not recorded which). Some clones in this sample may be carry-over from other donors' samples.

This clone has only a few counts. One junction end disagrees with the germline gene, perhaps due to a read error. This chain connects TRBV10-1 to TRBJ1-6; 9 bases agree with TRBD1. Germline CDR1 WNHNN, CDR2 SYGVQD (reference sequence). This CDR3 is built from 17 residues. The CDR3 reads CASSGRPGQGLNSPPHF. CDR3 coding DNA: TGCGCCAGCAGTGGGCGCCCGGGACAGGGACTTAATTCACCCCCCCACTTT.

This clone was counted between two and nine times. The chain has TRBV28 and TRBJ2-1, with D perhaps matching TRBD1 or TRBD2 (5 bases each). Germline lookup yields CDR1 MDHEN and CDR2 SYDVKM. V was trimmed by 2 bases and J by 10 bases, leaving 15 bases between them. This CDR3 spans 14 amino acids. CDR3 bases: TGTGCCAGCAGTTTAACTGGGGGTAGCCGGGAGCAGTTCTTC. Protein: CASSLTGGSREQFF.

This clone was counted many times. The chain combines TRBV5-6 with TRBJ2-7, with 7 bases identical to TRBD1. V shed 2 bases, J shed 4 bases, and the junction held 6 bases outside the gene matches. The CDR3 spans 14 residues. The germline gives CDR1 SGHDT, CDR2 YYEEEE. CDR3: CASSFPTGAYEQYF. The CDR3 DNA is TGTGCCAGCAGCTTTCCCACAGGGGCTTACGAGCAGTACTTC.

This chain joins TRBV2 and TRBJ2-7, with 8 bases identical to TRBD2. This CDR3 has 14 amino acids. Trimming took 7 bases from V and 4 from J; bases not matched to a gene: 9. Germline V gene lookup returns CDR1 SNHLY and CDR2 FYNNEI. The chain's CDR3 is CASNPGGLGYEQYF. The CDR3 coding sequence is TGTGCCAGCAATCCTGGGGGACTAGGGTACGAGCAGTACTTC. The full variable domain, its missing parts supplied by reference TRBV2 and TRBJ2-7, is EPEVTQTPSHQVTQMGQEVILRCVPISNHLYFYWYRQILGQKVEFLVSFYNNEISEKSEIFDDQFSVERPDGSNFTLKIRSTKLEDSAMYFCASNPGGLGYEQYFGPGTRLTVT.

This clone has a count of ten or more. The sample has other DNA sequences that encode this CDR3 too. The chain joins TRBV10-3 to TRBJ1-4; 8 bases line up with TRBD1. The V gene end was trimmed by 3 bases and the J gene end by 8 bases; junction bases not matched to a gene: 5. Germline CDR1 is ENHRY and CDR2 is SYGVKD. This CDR3 is built from 14 residues. The DNA of the CDR3 is TGTGCCATCAGTGAAGGGACAGGAGGGGAAAAACTGTTTTTT. Residues: CAISEGTGGEKLFF.

In this sample, this clone turned up many times. The J gene is TRBJ2-1, the V gene TRBV10-3, with D tentatively TRBD2 (7 bases). The length of the CDR3 is 15 residues. Germline loops: CDR1 ENHRY, CDR2 SYGVKD. The germline V and J ends were trimmed by 6 bases and 7 bases, with 19 bases remaining between them. The CDR3 nucleotides are TGTGCCATCAGGTCCGCCTTAGGGGGGGAGAATGAGCAGTTCTTC. Translating it yields CAIRSALGGENEQFF.

At least ten counts were recorded for this clone. The same CDR3 arises from other DNA sequences in this sample as well. This chain joins TRBV6-1 and TRBJ1-5; 10 bases agree with TRBD1. CDR1 and CDR2 (germline): MNHNS, SASEGT. Losses at the gene ends were 6 bases for V and 4 bases for J; bases not matched to a gene: 0. CDR3 length equals 13 residues. The DNA for the CDR3 is TGTGCCAGCAGGGGACAGGGGAATCAGCCCCAGCATTTT. Translation gives CASRGQGNQPQHF.

This clone was counted at least ten times. The chain couples TRBV6-2 or TRBV6-3 to TRBJ1-5; the match to TRBD1 covers 7 bases. The CDR3 length is 19 residues. The V segment lost 0 bases and the J segment 0 bases; nucleotides outside the gene matches: 11. From germline, CDR1 is MNHEY and CDR2 SVGEGT. CDR3 loop: CASSYSKRTGSFSNQPQHF. The CDR3 DNA follows: TGTGCCAGCAGTTACTCGAAAAGGACAGGATCTTTTAGCAATCAGCCCCAGCATTTT.

This clone was observed many times. The chain recombines TRBV6-1 with TRBJ2-7, with a possible D match to TRBD1 (6 bases). The CDR3 sequence is 14 residues long. CDR1 is MNHNS, CDR2 SASEGT, per germline. The ends were cut back, 3 bases at V and 4 bases at J, with 13 bases in the middle. CDR3 coding DNA: TGTGCCAGCAGTGACACCTCACAGGGATACGAGCAGTACTTC. Translated, it gives CASSDTSQGYEQYF.

Details on this clone: A much larger clone differs from this one at a single base, so this may be a read error. J is TRBJ2-1 and V is TRBV18, with 7 bases matching TRBD2. The CDR3 contains 16 residues. V shed 5 bases, J shed 2 bases, and the junction held 9 bases outside the gene matches. The germline V gene encodes CDR1 KGHSH and CDR2 LQKENI. CDR3 DNA: TGTGCCAGCTCAAGCGGACTAGAGGGAGCCTACAATGAGCAGTTCTTC. It is translated as CASSSGLEGAYNEQFF. The full variable domain, rest sourced from reference TRBV18 and TRBJ2-1, is NAGVMQNPRHLVRRRGQEARLRCSPMKGHSHVYWYRQLPEEGLKFMVYLQKENIIDESGMPKERFSAEFPKEGPSILRIQQVVRGDSAAYFCASSSGLEGAYNEQFFGPGTRLTVL.

This clone was found many times. V is TRBV5-6 and J is TRBJ2-2; 10 nucleotides align to TRBD1. The germline V gene encodes CDR1 SGHDT and CDR2 YYEEEE. V lost 4 bases to trimming and J lost 5 bases; unmatched junction nucleotides: 2. This CDR3 region has 14 residues. The CDR3, as DNA: TGTGCCAGCAGCCGACAGGGGGCGACCGGGGAGCTGTTTTTT. The encoded protein is CASSRQGATGELFF.

This clone has a count of ten or more. The CDR3 bases are TGTGCCAGCAGGGGAGCGGGAGTGTACGAGCAGTACTTC. Translated, it gives CASRGAGVYEQYF. The genes are TRBV6-2 or TRBV6-3 and TRBJ2-7, with 8 bases that match TRBD2. Germline trimming cut 6 bases from V and 4 bases from J; bases unmatched to any gene: 5. Per the germline V gene, CDR1 is MNHEY and CDR2 is SVGEGT. This CDR3 has 13 amino acids.

The sample holds a few counts of this clone. V gene TRBV7-9 combines with J gene TRBJ2-7; D remains ambiguous. The V end lost 10 bases, the J end lost 5 bases, and 15 bases lay between the germline ends. Germline values: CDR1 SEHNR, CDR2 FQNEAQ (reference sequence). The CDR3 is 12 residues long. The CDR3 DNA sequence: TGTGCCATTAGCTCAGTTGTCGACGAGCAGTACTTC. Protein product: CAISSVVDEQYF.

Of note for this clone: The CDR3 does not end in the conserved phenylalanine or tryptophan, so this is likely a read error. J is TRBJ2-7 and V is TRBV11-1; TRBD1 aligns across 11 bases. The CDR3 is made up of 15 amino acids. Germline CDR1 and CDR2: SGHAT and FQDESV (reference sequence). V shed 1 base, J shed 4 bases, and the junction held 3 bases outside the gene matches. The CDR3 loop reads CASSLEGQGAYEQYL. The CDR3 DNA sequence: TGTGCCAGCAGCTTAGAAGGACAGGGGGCGTACGAGCAGTACCTC.

This chain links TRBV28 with TRBJ2-5; TRBD2 aligns across 7 bases. Germline-derived CDR1 and CDR2 are MDHEN and SYDVKM. This CDR3 has 16 amino acids. J lost 2 bases, V lost 3 bases, and 9 bases had no gene match. The CDR3 region is CASSFGGSGPQETQYF. The CDR3 DNA reads TGTGCCAGCAGTTTCGGGGGGAGCGGACCGCAAGAGACCCAGTACTTC.

The rearrangement joins TRBV11-2 to TRBJ2-7, with D unresolved. The germline V gene encodes CDR1 SGHAT and CDR2 FQNNGV. CDR3 length: 12 residues. V was trimmed by 1 base and J by 9 bases, leaving 10 bases between them. CDR3 sequence: CASSLGGAVQYF. CDR3 DNA: TGTGCCAGCAGCTTAGGGGGTGCCGTGCAGTACTTC.

This clone was found many times. J is TRBJ2-5 and V is TRBV20-1; D may match TRBD1 or TRBD2 (6 bases each). V lost 5 bases, J lost 4 bases, and 23 bases lay in between. The germline V gene encodes CDR1 DFQATT and CDR2 SNEGSKA (reference sequence). The CDR3 has 16 residues. The CDR3 loop is CSARGGSGGGGETQYF. DNA of the CDR3: TGCAGTGCTCGGGGAGGATCTGGGGGCGGCGGAGAGACCCAGTACTTC.

This chain connects TRBV28 to TRBJ2-7, with TRBD2 matching 13 bases. The trim removed 6 bases at V and 1 base at J, leaving 9 bases unmatched. The germline V gene has CDR1 MDHEN and CDR2 SYDVKM. This CDR3 contains 17 residues. The CDR3 loop is CASRWRTSGSFSYEQYF. The CDR3 DNA is TGTGCCAGCAGGTGGAGGACTAGCGGGAGCTTTTCCTACGAGCAGTACTTC.